Listed below are T cell receptor beta chains from one sample, sequenced in a study of shared clonotypes between healthy human individuals. TCRdb keeps only in-frame clones here, not all; method: immunoSEQ multiplex PCR. Here the sample spans roughly 1 million clones, around 78% being singletons. The sample taken for sequencing was memory CD4+ T cells from PBMCs. The receptors stem from a young man in good health. Some clones in this sample may be carry-over from other donors' samples. The CDR3 runs from the conserved cysteine through the conserved F or W. Clone size appears in some rows only: once, few, many, or a class for an expanded clone.

clone_size | v_call | cdr3_aa
NA | TRBV29-1 | CSVSGQLEDTQYF
NA | TRBV25-1 | CASSNSGNTIYF
NA | TRBV7-6 | CASSLGLMESGANVLTF
NA | TRBV27 | CASSPRQRAQYF
NA | TRBV6-1 | CASRGAGRELFF
few | TRBV30 | CAWSVTGGGQPQHF
NA | TRBV29-1 | CSESTSGRGYNEQFF
NA | TRBV10-1 | CASSEATRNTQYF
many | TRBV12-5 | CASGLGQGNTEAFF
NA | TRBV18 | CASSPSSFTTGELFF
NA | TRBV6-1 | CASGWGLAGAETQYF
few | TRBV6-1 | CASSPSRTWATQYF
few | TRBV5-6 | CASSSDPTGGYGYTF
NA | TRBV28 | CASRERGRTEAFF
NA | TRBV29-1 | CSVDSGANVLTF
NA | TRBV2 | CASIREAAANYGYTF
NA | TRBV6-5 | CASSGGRRETQYF
once | TRBV5-1 | CASSATRDRHSTDTQYF